The rows below give T cell receptor beta chains drawn from one sample of a study of blood T cell repertoires in COVID-19. Assay: immunoSEQ multiplex PCR; the TCRdb copy retains only in-frame clones and omits some. The data show about 470,000 clones, roughly 87% seen once. Sequenced input: PBMCs or T cells enriched from blood (not recorded which). Source of these receptors: a woman younger than 30 who had recovered from COVID-19. CDR3s include the opening cysteine and the closing phenylalanine or tryptophan. D genes are given only for firm matches. Clone sizes are given selectively: once, few, many, or a class where the clone is expanded.

V gene,clone size,D gene,J gene,CDR3 protein,CDR3 DNA
TRBV6-5,-,TRBD1,TRBJ1-1,CASSSDRTGGDTEAFF,TGTGCCAGCAGTTCCGACAGGACAGGGGGAGACACTGAAGCTTTCTTT
TRBV27,-,-,TRBJ2-6,CASRSSGANVLTF,TGTGCCAGCAGGAGCTCTGGGGCCAACGTCCTGACTTTC
TRBV5-1,-,-,TRBJ1-1,CASSGGRGTTEAFF,TGCGCCAGCTCGGGCGGGCGGGGGACTACTGAAGCTTTCTTT
TRBV7-9,-,TRBD2,TRBJ2-5,CASSLSGDQETQYF,TGTGCCAGCAGCCTAAGCGGGGACCAAGAGACCCAGTACTTC
TRBV28,-,TRBD1,TRBJ1-2,CASRVGQGEGYGYTF,TGTGCCAGCAGGGTCGGACAGGGGGAGGGCTATGGCTACACCTTC
TRBV5-6,-,-,TRBJ1-2,CASSSFFPGGNYGYTF,TGTGCCAGCAGCTCGTTCTTTCCTGGGGGGAACTATGGCTACACCTTC
TRBV19,-,-,TRBJ2-3,CASSNDRPTSTDTQYF,TGTGCCAGTAGTAACGACAGGCCCACTAGCACAGATACGCAGTATTTT
TRBV5-1,-,-,TRBJ2-1,CASSLGGGDAEQFF,TGCGCCAGCAGCTTAGGTGGAGGGGACGCTGAGCAGTTCTTC
TRBV18,-,-,TRBJ1-3,CASSPGRVSSSGNTIYF,TGTGCCAGCTCACCAGGCCGAGTTTCTAGCTCTGGAAACACCATATATTTT
TRBV2,-,-,TRBJ1-4,CASRDRQNEKLFF,TGTGCCAGCAGAGACAGACAGAATGAAAAACTGTTTTTT
TRBV5-6,-,TRBD2,TRBJ2-3,CASSLPGGTDTQYF,TGTGCCAGCAGCTTACCGGGGGGGACAGATACGCAGTATTTT
TRBV7-9,few,TRBD1,TRBJ1-2,CASGQGSYGYTF,TGTGCCAGCGGACAGGGATCTTATGGCTACACCTTC
TRBV3-1/TRBV3-2,-,-,TRBJ2-1,CASSQGQLSNEQFF,TGTGCCAGCAGCCAAGGACAGCTAAGCAATGAGCAGTTCTTC
TRBV6-4,-,TRBD2,TRBJ2-1,CASSDQGNSGGGYNEQFF,TGTGCCAGCAGTGATCAGGGCAATAGCGGGGGTGGCTACAATGAGCAGTTCTTC
TRBV2,once,TRBD1,TRBJ1-2,CATGQGNYGYTF,TGTGCCACCGGACAGGGGAACTATGGCTACACCTTC
TRBV7-6,-,TRBD1,TRBJ2-1,CASSSYPQGAKNEQFF,TGTGCCAGCAGTTCCTACCCACAGGGGGCGAAAAATGAGCAGTTCTTC
TRBV20-1,-,-,TRBJ1-6,CSASEQGAGSYNSPLHF,TGCAGTGCTAGTGAACAAGGGGCCGGTTCCTATAATTCACCCCTCCACTTT
TRBV7-2,-,-,TRBJ1-1,CASSPGGTRIGAFF,TGTGCCAGCAGCCCCGGCGGGACTCGGATTGGAGCTTTCTTT
TRBV5-1,-,TRBD1,TRBJ2-5,CASRGTGVSGETQYF,TGCGCCAGCCGCGGGACAGGTGTGTCTGGGGAGACCCAGTACTTC
TRBV2,once,-,TRBJ1-2,CASLPLNYGYTF,TGTGCCAGCCTCCCGTTGAACTATGGCTACACCTTC
TRBV14,-,-,TRBJ2-7,CASSQVQGGIHEQYF,TGTGCCAGCAGCCAAGTCCAGGGGGGCATCCACGAGCAGTACTTC
TRBV18,-,TRBD1,TRBJ1-1,CASSPVDRGNTEAFF,TGTGCCAGCTCACCGGTAGACAGGGGCAACACTGAAGCTTTCTTT
TRBV6-1,-,-,TRBJ1-1,CASSEEGGLEAFF,TGTGCCAGCAGTGAAGAGGGCGGGCTTGAAGCTTTCTTT
TRBV25-1,-,-,TRBJ1-4,CASSGGTWAEKLFF,TGTGCCAGCAGTGGCGGGACCTGGGCGGAAAAACTGTTTTTT
TRBV5-8,-,-,TRBJ2-7,CASSLTTGGPYEQYF,TGTGCCAGCAGCCTGACGACAGGTGGTCCCTACGAGCAGTACTTC
TRBV6-6,-,TRBD1,TRBJ2-7,CASSTGDYEQYF,TGTGCCAGCAGTACAGGGGATTACGAGCAGTACTTC
TRBV3-1/TRBV3-2,-,TRBD1,TRBJ1-4,CASSQEETGREKLFF,TGTGCCAGCAGCCAAGAGGAGACAGGGAGAGAAAAACTGTTTTTT
TRBV12-3/TRBV12-4,-,-,TRBJ1-3,CASNPDTGNTIYF,TGTGCCAGCAACCCGGACACTGGAAACACCATATATTTT
TRBV24-1,once,-,TRBJ2-1,CATSDLPSSLNEQFF,TGTGCCACCAGTGATTTGCCTAGCAGCCTCAATGAGCAGTTCTTC
TRBV12-5,-,-,TRBJ2-7,CASGQPGVGEQYF,TGTGCTAGTGGTCAGCCCGGGGTGGGCGAGCAGTACTTC